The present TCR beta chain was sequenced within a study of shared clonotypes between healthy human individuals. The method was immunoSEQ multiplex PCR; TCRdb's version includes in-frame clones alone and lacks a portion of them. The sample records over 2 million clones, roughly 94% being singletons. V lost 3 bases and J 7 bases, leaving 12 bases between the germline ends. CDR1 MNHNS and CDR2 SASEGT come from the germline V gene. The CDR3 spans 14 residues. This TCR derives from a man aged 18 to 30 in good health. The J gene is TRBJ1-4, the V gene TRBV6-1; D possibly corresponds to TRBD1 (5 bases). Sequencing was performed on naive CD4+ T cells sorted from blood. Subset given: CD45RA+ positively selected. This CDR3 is CASSDGGIGEKLFF. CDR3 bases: TGTGCCAGCAGTGATGGGGGGATCGGTGAAAAACTGTTTTTT.